This is a list of T cell receptor beta chains from one sample in a study of somatic reversion in DOCK8 deficiency. Each CDR3 protein is one row after TCRdb ran MiXCR on the multiplex PCR reads. The sample includes around 1,400 distinct CDR3 sequences, roughly 29% seen only once; the top ten take roughly 84%. The sequencing sample was made of peripheral blood. These receptor sequences come from a human donor with DOCK8 deficiency. Both conserved end residues are part of each CDR3. Fields, in order: J gene, clone size, D gene, V gene, CDR3 protein, CDR3 DNA. A D gene is named only where the DNA matches it firmly. A clone size is listed for some rows: how often the clone was seen (once, few, many), or a class if it is expanded.

j_call: TRBJ1-4; clone_size: .; d_call: TRBD1; v_call: TRBV20-1; cdr3_aa: CSAADRGNEKLFF; cdr3_nt: TGCAGTGCTGCCGACAGGGGGAATGAAAAACTGTTTTTT
j_call: TRBJ1-1; clone_size: many; d_call: TRBD1; v_call: TRBV20-1; cdr3_aa: CSASRQGTEAFF; cdr3_nt: TGCAGTGCTAGTCGACAGGGCACTGAAGCTTTCTTT
j_call: TRBJ1-2; clone_size: .; d_call: .; v_call: TRBV5-4; cdr3_aa: CASRGRLDSNYGYTF; cdr3_nt: TGTGCCAGCAGGGGAAGACTCGACAGTAACTATGGCTACACCTTC
j_call: TRBJ2-7; clone_size: .; d_call: TRBD1; v_call: TRBV3-1; cdr3_aa: CASSRFGTGTYEQYF; cdr3_nt: TGTGCCAGCAGCCGTTTCGGGACAGGAACCTACGAGCAGTACTTC
j_call: TRBJ1-1; clone_size: .; d_call: .; v_call: TRBV6-5; cdr3_aa: CASSENLNTEAFF; cdr3_nt: TGTGCCAGCAGCGAGAACCTTAACACTGAAGCTTTCTTT
j_call: TRBJ2-5; clone_size: .; d_call: TRBD2; v_call: TRBV10-3; cdr3_aa: CAISEPLAGIRETQYF; cdr3_nt: TGTGCCATCAGTGAGCCACTAGCGGGAATAAGGGAGACCCAGTACTTC
j_call: TRBJ2-7; clone_size: medium-sized; d_call: TRBD1; v_call: TRBV7-9; cdr3_aa: CASRLTGTGDYEQYF; cdr3_nt: TGTGCCAGCAGGCTGACCGGGACAGGGGACTACGAGCAGTACTTC
j_call: TRBJ1-6; clone_size: .; d_call: .; v_call: TRBV30; cdr3_aa: CAWRYTGRNSPLHF; cdr3_nt: TGTGCCTGGAGATATACAGGTCGGAATTCACCCCTCCACTTT
j_call: TRBJ2-1; clone_size: .; d_call: TRBD2; v_call: TRBV28; cdr3_aa: CASGRLAGGRNEQFF; cdr3_nt: TGTGCCAGCGGCCGTTTAGCGGGAGGGCGGAATGAGCAGTTCTTC
j_call: TRBJ2-7; clone_size: few; d_call: .; v_call: TRBV15; cdr3_aa: CATSRARGGNYEQYF; cdr3_nt: TGTGCCACCAGCAGAGCCCGTGGCGGGAACTACGAGCAGTACTTC
j_call: TRBJ2-1; clone_size: few; d_call: TRBD2; v_call: TRBV27; cdr3_aa: CASSPIGTASGSSDEQFF; cdr3_nt: TGTGCCAGCAGTCCGATCGGGACGGCTAGCGGGAGCTCGGATGAGCAGTTCTTC
j_call: TRBJ2-7; clone_size: .; d_call: TRBD2; v_call: TRBV20-1; cdr3_aa: CSAGLAGGYEQYF; cdr3_nt: TGCAGTGCAGGACTAGCGGGAGGTTACGAGCAGTACTTC
j_call: TRBJ2-1; clone_size: few; d_call: TRBD2; v_call: TRBV20-1; cdr3_aa: CSSTSGRTDEQFF; cdr3_nt: TGCAGCAGCACTAGCGGGAGGACCGATGAGCAGTTCTTC
j_call: TRBJ1-1; clone_size: .; d_call: .; v_call: TRBV5-6; cdr3_aa: CASSLVRRGGNTGAFF; cdr3_nt: TGTGCCAGCAGCTTGGTACGCAGGGGAGGAAACACTGGAGCCTTCTTT
j_call: TRBJ1-1; clone_size: few; d_call: .; v_call: TRBV7-2; cdr3_aa: CASSLWGKAGDGTEAFF; cdr3_nt: TGTGCCAGCAGCTTATGGGGCAAGGCTGGGGATGGGACTGAAGCTTTCTTT
j_call: TRBJ1-2; clone_size: few; d_call: .; v_call: TRBV20-1; cdr3_aa: CSARDRTAGSYGYTF; cdr3_nt: TGCAGTGCTAGAGATCGAACGGCAGGATCCTATGGCTACACCTTC
j_call: TRBJ1-2; clone_size: few; d_call: TRBD1; v_call: TRBV19; cdr3_aa: CASSATGTGYGVDGYTF; cdr3_nt: TGTGCCAGTAGCGCCACCGGGACAGGGTACGGGGTTGATGGCTACACCTTC
j_call: TRBJ1-1; clone_size: .; d_call: TRBD1; v_call: TRBV18; cdr3_aa: CASSQGTGHMNTEAFF; cdr3_nt: TGTGCCAGCTCACAGGGGACAGGGCACATGAACACTGAAGCTTTCTTT
j_call: TRBJ1-1; clone_size: medium-sized; d_call: TRBD1; v_call: TRBV10-3; cdr3_aa: CAISQGTEAFF; cdr3_nt: TGTGCCATCTCACAGGGGACTGAAGCTTTCTTT
j_call: TRBJ1-2; clone_size: medium-sized; d_call: .; v_call: TRBV30; cdr3_aa: CAWTGQNGNYGYTF; cdr3_nt: TGTGCCTGGACGGGACAAAATGGAAACTATGGCTACACCTTC
j_call: TRBJ1-1; clone_size: few; d_call: .; v_call: TRBV25-1; cdr3_aa: CASSTSGIGILTEAFF; cdr3_nt: TGTGCCAGCAGCACCTCAGGTATAGGGATCCTAACTGAAGCTTTCTTT
j_call: TRBJ1-1; clone_size: large; d_call: TRBD1; v_call: TRBV5-6; cdr3_aa: CASSLRDSEAFF; cdr3_nt: TGTGCCAGCAGCTTGAGGGACAGTGAAGCTTTCTTT
j_call: TRBJ1-3; clone_size: .; d_call: TRBD1; v_call: TRBV7-2; cdr3_aa: CASSGGQGARNTIYF; cdr3_nt: TGTGCCAGCAGCGGGGGACAGGGGGCAAGAAACACCATATATTTT
j_call: TRBJ2-1; clone_size: many; d_call: .; v_call: TRBV11-3; cdr3_aa: CASSLDSGAYNEQFF; cdr3_nt: TGTGCCAGCAGCTTAGATAGCGGAGCTTACAATGAGCAGTTCTTC
j_call: TRBJ1-6; clone_size: few; d_call: .; v_call: TRBV24-1; cdr3_aa: CATSFVNWGNSPLHF; cdr3_nt: TGTGCCACCAGTTTCGTGAATTGGGGTAATTCACCCCTCCACTTT